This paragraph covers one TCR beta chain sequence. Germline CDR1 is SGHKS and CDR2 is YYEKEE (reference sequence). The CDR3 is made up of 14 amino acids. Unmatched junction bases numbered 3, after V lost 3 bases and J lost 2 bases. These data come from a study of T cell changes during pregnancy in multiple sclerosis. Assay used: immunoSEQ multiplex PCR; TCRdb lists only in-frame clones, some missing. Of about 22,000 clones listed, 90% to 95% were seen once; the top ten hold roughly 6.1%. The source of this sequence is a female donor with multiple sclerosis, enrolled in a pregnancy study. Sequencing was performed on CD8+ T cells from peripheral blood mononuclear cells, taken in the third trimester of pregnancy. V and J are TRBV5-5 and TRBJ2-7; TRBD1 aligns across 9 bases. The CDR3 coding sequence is TGTGCCAGCAGCTGGGGGACAGGGACCTACGAGCAGTACTTC. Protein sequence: CASSWGTGTYEQYF.